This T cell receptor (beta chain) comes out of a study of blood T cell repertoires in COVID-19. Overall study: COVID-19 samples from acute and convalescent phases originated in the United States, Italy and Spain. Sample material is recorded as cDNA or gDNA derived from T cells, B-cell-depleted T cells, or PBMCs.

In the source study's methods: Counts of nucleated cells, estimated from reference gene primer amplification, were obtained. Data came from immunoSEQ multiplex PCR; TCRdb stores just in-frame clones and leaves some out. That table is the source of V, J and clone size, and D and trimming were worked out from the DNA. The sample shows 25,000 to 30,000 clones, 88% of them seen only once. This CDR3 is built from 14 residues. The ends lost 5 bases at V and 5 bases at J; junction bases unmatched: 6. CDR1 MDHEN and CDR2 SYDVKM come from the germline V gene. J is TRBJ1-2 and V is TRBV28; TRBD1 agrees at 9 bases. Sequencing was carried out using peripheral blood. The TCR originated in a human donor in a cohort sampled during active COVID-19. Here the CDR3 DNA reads TGTGCCAGCAGTCCGGACAGGGGAGAATATGGCTACACCTTC. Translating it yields CASSPDRGEYGYTF.